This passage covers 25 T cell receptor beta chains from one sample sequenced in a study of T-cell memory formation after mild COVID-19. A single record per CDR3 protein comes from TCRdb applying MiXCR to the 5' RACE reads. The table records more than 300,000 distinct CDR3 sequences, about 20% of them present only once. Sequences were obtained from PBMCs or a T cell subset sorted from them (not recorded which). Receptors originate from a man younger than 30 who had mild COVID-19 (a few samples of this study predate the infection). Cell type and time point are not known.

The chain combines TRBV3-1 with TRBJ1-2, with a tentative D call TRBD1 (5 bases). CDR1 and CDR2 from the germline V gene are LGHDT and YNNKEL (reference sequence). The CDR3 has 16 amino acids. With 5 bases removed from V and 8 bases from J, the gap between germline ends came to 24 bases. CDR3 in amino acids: CASSFRDASPSGGYTF. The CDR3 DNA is TGTGCCAGCAGCTTCCGGGACGCCAGCCCATCTGGCGGCTACACCTTC.

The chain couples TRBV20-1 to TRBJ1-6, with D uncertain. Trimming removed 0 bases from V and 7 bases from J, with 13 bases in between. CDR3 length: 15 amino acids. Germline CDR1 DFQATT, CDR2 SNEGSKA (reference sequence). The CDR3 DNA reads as TGCAGTGCTAGAGATCTCGGGTCCACGAATTCACCCCTCCACTTT. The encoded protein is CSARDLGSTNSPLHF.

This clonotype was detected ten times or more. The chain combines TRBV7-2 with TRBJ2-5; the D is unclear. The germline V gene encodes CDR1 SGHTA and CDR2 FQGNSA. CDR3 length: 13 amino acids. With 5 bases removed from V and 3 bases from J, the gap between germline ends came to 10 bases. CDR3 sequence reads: CASSLALKETQYF. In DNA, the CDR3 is TGTGCCAGCAGCCTCGCCCTTAAAGAGACCCAGTACTTC.

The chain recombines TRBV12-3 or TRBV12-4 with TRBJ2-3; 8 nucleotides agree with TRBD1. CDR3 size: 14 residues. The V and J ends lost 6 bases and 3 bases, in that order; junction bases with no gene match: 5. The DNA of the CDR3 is TGTGCCAGCAGCCAGGGGGCGCGGACAGATACGCAGTATTTT. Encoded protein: CASSQGARTDTQYF.

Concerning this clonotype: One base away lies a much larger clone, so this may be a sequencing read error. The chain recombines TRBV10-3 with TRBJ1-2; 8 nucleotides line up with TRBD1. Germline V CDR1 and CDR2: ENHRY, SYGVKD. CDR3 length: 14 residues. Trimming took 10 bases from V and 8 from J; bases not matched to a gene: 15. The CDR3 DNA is TGTGCCACCGGGACCTGGACAGGGTATCAAGGCTACACCTTC. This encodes CATGTWTGYQGYTF.

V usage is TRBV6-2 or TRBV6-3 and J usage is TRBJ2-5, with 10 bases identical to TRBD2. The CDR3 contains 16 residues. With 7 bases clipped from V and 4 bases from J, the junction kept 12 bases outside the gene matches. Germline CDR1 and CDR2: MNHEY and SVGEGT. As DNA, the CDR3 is TGTGCCAGCACCTCCCGGCGGGTAGCGGGGGGAGAGACCCAGTACTTC. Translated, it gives CASTSRRVAGGETQYF.

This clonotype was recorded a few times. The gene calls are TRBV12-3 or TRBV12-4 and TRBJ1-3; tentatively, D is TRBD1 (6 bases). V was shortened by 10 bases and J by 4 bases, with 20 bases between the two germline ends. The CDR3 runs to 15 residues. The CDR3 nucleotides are TGTGCCACCAAGTCCGACCAGGGGAGGGGAAACACCATATATTTT. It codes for CATKSDQGRGNTIYF.

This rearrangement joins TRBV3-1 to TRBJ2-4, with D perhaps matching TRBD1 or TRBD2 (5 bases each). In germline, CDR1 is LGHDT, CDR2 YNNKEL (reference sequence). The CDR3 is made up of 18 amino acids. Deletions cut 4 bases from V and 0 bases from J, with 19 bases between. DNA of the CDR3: TGTGCCAGCAGCCCTAGGCCAGGGAGCCCTGTAGCCAAAAACATTCAGTACTTC. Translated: CASSPRPGSPVAKNIQYF.

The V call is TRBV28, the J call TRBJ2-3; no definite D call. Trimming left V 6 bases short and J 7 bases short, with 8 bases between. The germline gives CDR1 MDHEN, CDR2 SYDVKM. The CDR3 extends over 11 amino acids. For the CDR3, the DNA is TGTGCCAGCAGGTTAGGCAATACGCAGTATTTT. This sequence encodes CASRLGNTQYF.

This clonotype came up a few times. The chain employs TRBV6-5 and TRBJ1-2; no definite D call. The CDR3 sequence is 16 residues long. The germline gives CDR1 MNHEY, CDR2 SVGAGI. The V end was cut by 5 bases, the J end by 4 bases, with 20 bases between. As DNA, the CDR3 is TGTGCCAGCAGTGGGGAGAACCCCAATCTAGGCTATGGCTACACCTTC. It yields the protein CASSGENPNLGYGYTF.

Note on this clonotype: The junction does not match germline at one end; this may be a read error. The CDR3: CASSLRSSGTVDF. CDR3 coding DNA: TGTGCCAGCAGCTTACGTAGTTCCGGGACAGTTGACTTC. The V call is TRBV7-2, the J call TRBJ2-7, with TRBD1 identical over 7 bases. Germline CDR1 and CDR2: SGHTA and FQGNSA. This CDR3 is built from 13 residues.

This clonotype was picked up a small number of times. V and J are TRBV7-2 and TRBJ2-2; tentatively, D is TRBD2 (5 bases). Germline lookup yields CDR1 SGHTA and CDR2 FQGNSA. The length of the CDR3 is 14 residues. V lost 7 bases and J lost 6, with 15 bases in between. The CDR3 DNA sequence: TGTGCCAGCATCCCCGGCTCCGGGGCCGGGGAGCTGTTTTTT. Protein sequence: CASIPGSGAGELFF.

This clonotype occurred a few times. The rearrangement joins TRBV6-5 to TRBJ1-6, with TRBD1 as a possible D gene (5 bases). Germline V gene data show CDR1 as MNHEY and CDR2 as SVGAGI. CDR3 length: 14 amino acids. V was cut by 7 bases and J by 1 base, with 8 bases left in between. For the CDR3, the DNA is TGTGCCAGCAAGGAGGGGTCCTATAATTCACCCCTCCACTTT. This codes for CASKEGSYNSPLHF.

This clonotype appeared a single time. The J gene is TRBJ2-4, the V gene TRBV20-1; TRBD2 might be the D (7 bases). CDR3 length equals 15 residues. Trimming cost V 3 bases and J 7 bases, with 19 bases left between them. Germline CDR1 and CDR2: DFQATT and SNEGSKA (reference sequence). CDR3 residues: CSASPGGSDRNIQYF. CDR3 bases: TGCAGTGCTAGTCCGGGGGGCAGCGATAGGAACATTCAGTACTTC.

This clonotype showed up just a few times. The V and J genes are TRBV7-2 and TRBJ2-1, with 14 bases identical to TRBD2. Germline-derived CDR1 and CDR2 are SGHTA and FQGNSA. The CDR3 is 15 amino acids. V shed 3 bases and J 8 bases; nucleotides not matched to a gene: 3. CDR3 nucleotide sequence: TGTGCCAGCAGCTTTGGGGGACTAGCGGGAGATGAGCAGTTCTTC. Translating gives CASSFGGLAGDEQFF.

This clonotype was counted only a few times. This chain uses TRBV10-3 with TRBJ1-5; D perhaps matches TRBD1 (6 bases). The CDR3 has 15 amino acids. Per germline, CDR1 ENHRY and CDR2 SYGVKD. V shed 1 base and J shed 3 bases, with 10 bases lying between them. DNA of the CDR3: TGTGCCATCAGTGAGTTCACAGGGTTCAATCAGCCCCAGCATTTT. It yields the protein CAISEFTGFNQPQHF.

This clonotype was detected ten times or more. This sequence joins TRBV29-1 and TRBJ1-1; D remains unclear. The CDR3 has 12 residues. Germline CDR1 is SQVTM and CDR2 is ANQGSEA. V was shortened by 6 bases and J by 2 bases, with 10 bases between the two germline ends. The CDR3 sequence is CSVAPGNTEAFF. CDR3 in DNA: TGCAGCGTGGCTCCGGGTAACACTGAAGCTTTCTTT. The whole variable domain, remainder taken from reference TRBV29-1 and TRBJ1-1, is SAVISQKPSRDICQRGTSLTIQCQVDSQVTMMFWYRQQPGQSLTLIATANQGSEATYESGFVIDKFPISRPNLTFSTLTVSNMSPEDSSIYLCSVAPGNTEAFFGQGTRLTVV.

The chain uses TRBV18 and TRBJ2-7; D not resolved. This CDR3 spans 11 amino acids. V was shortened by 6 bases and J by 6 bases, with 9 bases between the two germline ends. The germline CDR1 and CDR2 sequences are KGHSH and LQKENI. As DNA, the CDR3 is TGTGCCAGCTCGAGGATGAGCGAGCAGTACTTC. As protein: CASSRMSEQYF. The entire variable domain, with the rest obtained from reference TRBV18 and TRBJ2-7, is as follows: NAGVMQNPRHLVRRRGQEARLRCSPMKGHSHVYWYRQLPEEGLKFMVYLQKENIIDESGMPKERFSAEFPKEGPSILRIQQVVRGDSAAYFCASSRMSEQYFGPGTRLTVT.

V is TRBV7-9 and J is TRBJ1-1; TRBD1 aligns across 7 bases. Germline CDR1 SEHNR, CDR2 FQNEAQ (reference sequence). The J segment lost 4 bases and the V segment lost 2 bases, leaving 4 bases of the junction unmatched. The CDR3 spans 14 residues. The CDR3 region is CASSLQGGATEAFF. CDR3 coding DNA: TGTGCCAGCAGCTTACAGGGGGGAGCCACTGAAGCTTTCTTT.

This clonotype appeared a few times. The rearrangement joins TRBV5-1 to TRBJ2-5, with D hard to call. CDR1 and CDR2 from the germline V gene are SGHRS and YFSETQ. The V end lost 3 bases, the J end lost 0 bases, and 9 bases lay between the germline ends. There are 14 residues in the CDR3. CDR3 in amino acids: CASSSGRDQETQYF. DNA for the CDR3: TGCGCCAGCAGCTCCGGACGGGACCAAGAGACCCAGTACTTC.

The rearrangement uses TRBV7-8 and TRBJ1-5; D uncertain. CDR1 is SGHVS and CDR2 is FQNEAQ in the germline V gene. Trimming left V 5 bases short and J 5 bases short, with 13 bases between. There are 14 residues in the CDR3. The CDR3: CASSHSSVDQPQHF. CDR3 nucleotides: TGTGCCAGCAGCCATAGCTCGGTCGATCAGCCCCAGCATTTT. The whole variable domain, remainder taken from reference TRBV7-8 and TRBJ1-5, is GAGVSQSPRYKVAKRGQDVALRCDPISGHVSLFWYQQALGQGPEFLTYFQNEAQLDKSGLPSDRFFAERPEGSVSTLKIQRTQQEDSAVYLCASSHSSVDQPQHFGDGTRLSIL.

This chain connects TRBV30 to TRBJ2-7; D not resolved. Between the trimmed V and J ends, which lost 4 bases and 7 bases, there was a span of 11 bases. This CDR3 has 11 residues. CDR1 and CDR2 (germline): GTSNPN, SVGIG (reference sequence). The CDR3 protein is CAWISISEQYF. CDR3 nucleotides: TGTGCCTGGATCTCTATTTCGGAGCAGTACTTC. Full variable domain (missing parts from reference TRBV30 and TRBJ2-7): SQTIHQWPATLVQPVGSPLSLECTVEGTSNPNLYWYRQAAGRGLQLLFYSVGIGQISSEVPQNLSASRPQDRQFILSSKKLLLSDSGFYLCAWISISEQYFGPGTRLTVT.

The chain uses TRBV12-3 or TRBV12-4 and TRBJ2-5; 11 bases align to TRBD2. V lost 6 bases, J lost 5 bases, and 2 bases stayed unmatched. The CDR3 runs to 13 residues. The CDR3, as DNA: TGTGCCAGCAGAACTAGCGGGAGCGAGACCCAGTACTTC. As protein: CASRTSGSETQYF.

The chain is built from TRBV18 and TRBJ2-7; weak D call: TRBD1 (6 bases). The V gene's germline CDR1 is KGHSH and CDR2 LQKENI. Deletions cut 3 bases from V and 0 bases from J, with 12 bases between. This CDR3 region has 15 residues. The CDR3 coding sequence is TGTGCCAGCTCACCGGACAGAATGAGCTCCTACGAGCAGTACTTC. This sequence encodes CASSPDRMSSYEQYF.

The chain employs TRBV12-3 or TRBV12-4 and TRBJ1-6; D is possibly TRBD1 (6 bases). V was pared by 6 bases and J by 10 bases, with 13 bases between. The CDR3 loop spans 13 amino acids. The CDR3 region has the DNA TGTGCCAGCAGGGCCCGGGACATCTCACCCCTCCACTTT. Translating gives CASRARDISPLHF.